This T cell receptor (beta chain) was captured by sequencing in a study of beta chain features in type 1 diabetes. The CDR3 has 17 residues. Trimming stripped 7 bases from V and 1 base from J, with 23 bases between. Germline CDR1 and CDR2: MDHEN and SYDVKM. Study conclusions and caveats: Patients' naive, central memory and Treg TCRB repertoires seemed closer to one another than those of healthy donors. PCR might favor shorter templates, but any such skew would affect patients and controls equally. Shorter TCRB CDR3s, moderately but significantly so, marked every one of the four CD4+ subsets in Type 1 diabetes patients.

Reverse transcribing all isolated RNA meant expressed TCRB transcripts were sequenced. TCRdb's copy holds only in-frame clones and misses some; the assay was immunoSEQ multiplex PCR. The table shows some 330,000 clones, with roughly 12% occurring only once. To note about this clone: Its antigen is as yet unknown.

Cell sorting via CD45RO/CCR7/CD25/CD127/CD95/CD27 was performed to obtain CD4+ naive, central memory, regulatory and stem cell-like memory cells. The chain is built from TRBV28 and TRBJ2-7; D is unclear. The specimen was naive CD4+ T cells from blood. This clonotype was obtained from a woman under 30 with type 1 diabetes. This chain's CDR3 is CASTSFSRLRQSYEQYF. CDR3 DNA: TGTGCCAGCACCTCGTTTTCGAGGCTCCGTCAATCCTACGAGCAGTACTTC.